The sequence of this T cell receptor beta chain was determined in a study of blood T cell repertoires in COVID-19 (dated by TCRdb to 2018 to 2020). Study-wide context: Samples covering the acute and convalescent phases of COVID-19 were provided by collaborators in the United States, Italy and Spain. The prospective study material was composed of cDNA or gDNA derived from T cells, B-cell-depleted T cells, or PBMCs. The dataset comprised deeply sampled blood TCRbeta repertoires from subjects exposed to, actively infected with, or recovered from COVID-19. A freely available public database, intended as a resource for researchers studying the immune response to SARS-CoV-2, is where the repertoires were released. Samples came from the ongoing ImmuneRACE study (first 160 participants) plus 1,254 subjects from 6 global collaborators. The sample metadata nearly always contained a de-identified subject ID, COVID-19 status, age in years and sex. Where available, HLA class I and class II types were obtained from metadata supplied by the sample provider rather than from assay-based typing. Broader findings and caveats from the paper: The quantity of clinical and demographic metadata differed by source and by participant and was supplied without curation.

Points on this clone: What antigen it recognizes has not been identified. Base qualities are missing; no much larger clone stands one base away.

Taken from cysteine to phenylalanine, the CDR3 has 15 residues. Only CDR3 DNA remains: 45 bases, in frame from the first base. CDR1 and CDR2 are drawn from the germline V gene: MDHEN, SYDVKM. V is pruned by 5 bases and J by 4 bases, leaving 8 bases of the junction without a gene match. Collaborating institutions collected whole blood in K2EDTA tubes following their own protocols. For TCRbeta analysis, collaborators shipped samples in one of three forms: frozen whole blood, isolated PBMCs, or DNA extracted from either of those sample types. The immunoSEQ Assay, a bias-controlled multiplex PCR, was used to amplify TCRbeta CDR3 regions from genomic DNA. Per the original workflow: The number of nucleated cells in each sample was estimated from the amplification of reference gene primers within the assay. To quantify the absolute abundance of each unique TCRbeta CDR3 rearrangement, sequence reads were collapsed and filtered. Productive Simpson clonality was computed per sample as the square root of Simpson's diversity index over productive rearrangements. The clones in this table, taken by TCRdb from immuneACCESS, are in-frame only. Not every clone is retained; where verified, under half of the shortfall comes from an unresolved V gene, and the cause of the rest is unknown. The V and J calls and clone size are taken from that table; D and trimming were inferred from the DNA. The sample has about 76,000 clones on record, approximately 88% of them singletons. The ten largest make up around 6.1% of the sample.

The V gene is TRBV28 and the J gene is TRBJ1-5, with 7 bases matching TRBD1. The specimen was peripheral blood. This receptor was taken from a man between 45 and 60 years old with active COVID-19. The DNA reads as follows: TGTGCCAGCAGTCCCCGACAGGGTTTAAATCAGCCCCAGCATTTT. Its amino acids are CASSPRQGLNQPQHF.